The 5 T cell receptor beta chains reported below all come from one sample, sequenced in a study of T cell responses to AZD1222 COVID-19 vaccine. Clones were sequenced by immunoSEQ multiplex PCR, and TCRdb holds only the in-frame ones, with some missing. The profile covers about 140,000 clones, with 89% appearing a single time and approximately 3.1% taken by the ten largest. The sample here was peripheral blood, taken on day 0 of AZD1222 vaccination. These receptors were taken from an adult in good health.

V and J are TRBV3-1 (or the pseudogene TRBV3-2) and TRBJ2-7; D is unresolved. The germline CDR1 and CDR2 sequences are LGHDT and YNNKEL (reference sequence). CDR3 length: 15 residues. Between the trimmed V and J ends, which lost 0 bases and 3 bases, there was a span of 12 bases. This CDR3 reads CASSQDGVVDYEQYF. The DNA for the CDR3 is TGTGCCAGCAGCCAAGATGGGGTTGTCGACTACGAGCAGTACTTC.

CDR3 sequence (DNA): TGCGGCACTTGGGACAGGGTGAACACTGAAGCTTTCTTT. Amino acids: CGTWDRVNTEAFF. The chain is built from TRBV29-1 and TRBJ1-1; 9 positions match TRBD1. The CDR3 has 13 residues. Germline V CDR1 and CDR2: SQVTM, ANQGSEA.

This chain uses TRBV30 with TRBJ2-3, with 8 bases matching TRBD2. Germline values: CDR1 GTSNPN, CDR2 SVGIG (reference sequence). V shed 2 bases and J 1 base; nucleotides not matched to a gene: 5. The CDR3 sequence is 15 residues long. CDR3 DNA sequence: TGTGCCTGGAGTACAGCGGGGGCACGCACAGATACGCAGTATTTT. This sequence encodes CAWSTAGARTDTQYF. The variable domain in full, completed from reference TRBV30 and TRBJ2-3, reads SQTIHQWPATLVQPVGSPLSLECTVEGTSNPNLYWYRQAAGRGLQLLFYSVGIGQISSEVPQNLSASRPQDRQFILSSKKLLLSDSGFYLCAWSTAGARTDTQYFGPGTRLTVL.

The sample holds many counts of this clone. The chain recombines TRBV6-2 or TRBV6-3 with TRBJ1-1, with D possibly TRBD1 on 5 matching bases. The germline V gene has CDR1 MNHEY and CDR2 SVGEGT. The CDR3 length is 13 residues. Deletions cut 2 bases from V and 2 bases from J, with 6 bases between. The CDR3 reads CASSYRDNTEAFF. The CDR3 coding sequence is TGTGCCAGCAGTTACCGGGACAACACTGAAGCTTTCTTT.

The J gene is TRBJ1-2, the V gene TRBV19, with D perhaps TRBD1 (5 bases). V lost 4 bases and J 6 bases, leaving 12 bases between the germline ends. The CDR3 contains 13 residues. Germline V gene sequence: CDR1 LNHDA, CDR2 SQIVND (reference sequence). The CDR3, as DNA: TGTGCCAGTAGTAGGGGGTACTCGGATGGCTACACCTTC. Protein: CASSRGYSDGYTF.